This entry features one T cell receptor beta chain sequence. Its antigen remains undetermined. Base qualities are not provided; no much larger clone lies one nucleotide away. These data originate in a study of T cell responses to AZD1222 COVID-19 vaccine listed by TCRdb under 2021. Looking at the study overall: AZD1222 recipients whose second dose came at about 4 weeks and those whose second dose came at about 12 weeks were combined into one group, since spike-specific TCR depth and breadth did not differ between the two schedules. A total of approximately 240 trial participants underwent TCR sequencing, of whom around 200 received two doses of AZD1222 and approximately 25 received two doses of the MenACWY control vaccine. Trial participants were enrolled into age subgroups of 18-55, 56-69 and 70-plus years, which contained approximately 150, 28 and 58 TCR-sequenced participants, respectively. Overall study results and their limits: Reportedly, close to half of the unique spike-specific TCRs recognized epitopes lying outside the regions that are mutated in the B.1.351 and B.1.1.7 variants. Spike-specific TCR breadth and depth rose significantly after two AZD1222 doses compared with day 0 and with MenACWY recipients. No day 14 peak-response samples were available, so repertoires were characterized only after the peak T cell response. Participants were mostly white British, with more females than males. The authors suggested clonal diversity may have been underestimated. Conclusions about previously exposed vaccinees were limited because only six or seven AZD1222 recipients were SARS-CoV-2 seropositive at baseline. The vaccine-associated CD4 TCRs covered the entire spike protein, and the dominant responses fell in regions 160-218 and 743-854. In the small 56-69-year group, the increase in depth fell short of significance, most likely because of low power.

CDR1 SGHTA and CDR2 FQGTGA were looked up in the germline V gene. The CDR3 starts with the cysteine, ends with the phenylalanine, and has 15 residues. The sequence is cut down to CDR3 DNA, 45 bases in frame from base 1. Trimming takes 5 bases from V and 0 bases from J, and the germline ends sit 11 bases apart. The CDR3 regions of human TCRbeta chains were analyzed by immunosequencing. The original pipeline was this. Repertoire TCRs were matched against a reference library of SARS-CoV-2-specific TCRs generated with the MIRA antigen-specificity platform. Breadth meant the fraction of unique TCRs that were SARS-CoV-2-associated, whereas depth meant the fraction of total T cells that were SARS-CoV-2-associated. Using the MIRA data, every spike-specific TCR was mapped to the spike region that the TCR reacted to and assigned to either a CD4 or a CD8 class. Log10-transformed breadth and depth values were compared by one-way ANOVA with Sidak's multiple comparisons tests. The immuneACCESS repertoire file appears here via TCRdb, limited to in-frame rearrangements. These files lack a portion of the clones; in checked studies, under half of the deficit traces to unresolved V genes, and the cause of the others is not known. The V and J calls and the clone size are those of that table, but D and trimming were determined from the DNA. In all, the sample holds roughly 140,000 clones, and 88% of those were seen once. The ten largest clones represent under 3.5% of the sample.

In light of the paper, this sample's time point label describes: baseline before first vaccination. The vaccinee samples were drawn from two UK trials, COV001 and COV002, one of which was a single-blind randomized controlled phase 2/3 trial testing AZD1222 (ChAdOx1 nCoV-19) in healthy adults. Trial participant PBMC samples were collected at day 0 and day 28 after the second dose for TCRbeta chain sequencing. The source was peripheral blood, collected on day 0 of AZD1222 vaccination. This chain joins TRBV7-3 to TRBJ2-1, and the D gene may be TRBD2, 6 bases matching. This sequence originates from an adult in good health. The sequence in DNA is TGTGCCAGCAGCATAGCGGTAAGCTCCTACAATGAGCAGTTCTTC. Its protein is CASSIAVSSYNEQFF.